This TCR beta chain originates from a study of blood T cells in healthy people across ages. The second PCR ran about 6 to 12 cycles with a sample-barcoded 5' primer and J-beta primers. A single record per CDR3 protein comes from TCRdb applying MiXCR to the 5' RACE reads. The sample includes around 1.5 million distinct CDR3 sequences, 42% of them seen just once. CDR3 length equals 13 residues. The germline V and J ends were trimmed by 4 bases and 11 bases, with 20 bases remaining between them. Germline CDR1 SQVTM, CDR2 ANQGSEA. The V call is TRBV29-1, the J call TRBJ2-5; D perhaps matches TRBD2 (6 bases). The TCR sequence derives from a woman between 18 and 29 years old in good health. Specimen: blood. As DNA, the CDR3 is TGCAGCGTTGGGGGAGGCCTGGGGAATGAGCAGTACTTC. Translated, it gives CSVGGGLGNEQYF.